The following is a T cell receptor (beta chain) sequence with its context. These data come from a study of CD8 T cells in Susac syndrome. The RNA, about 0.45 to 1 ug, was put through reverse transcription using random hexamers. TCRdb redid the calling of the immunoSEQ multiplex PCR reads with MiXCR, one entry per CDR3 protein. Of about 240,000 distinct CDR3 sequences listed, approximately 95% are singletons. The CDR3 is made up of 17 amino acids. Germline V CDR1 and CDR2: SGHDN, FVKESK. J gave up 4 bases and V 3 bases, and 8 bases lay outside the gene matches. The specimen sequenced was CD4+ T cells from PBMCs. The clonotype comes from a human donor with Susac syndrome. The chain combines TRBV14 with TRBJ2-7; TRBD2 matches 14 bases. DNA for the CDR3: TGTGCCAGCAGCCATTCGCCCGGGACTAGCGGGAGTTACGAGCAGTACTTC. This translates into CASSHSPGTSGSYEQYF. The entire variable domain, with the rest obtained from reference TRBV14 and TRBJ2-7, is as follows: EAGVTQFPSHSVIEKGQTVTLRCDPISGHDNLYWYRRVMGKEIKFLLHFVKESKQDESGMPNNRFLAERTGGTYSTLKVQPAELEDSGVYFCASSHSPGTSGSYEQYFGPGTRLTVT.